The 8 T cell receptor beta chains given below trace back to one sample, sequenced in a study of blood T cell repertoires in COVID-19. Sequencing used immunoSEQ multiplex PCR; TCRdb keeps in-frame clones, though not all of them. The sample gives fewer than 500,000 clones, around 89% of which show up once; 4% to 4.5% is in the top ten. The sample taken for sequencing was peripheral blood. The receptors were sampled from a woman aged 25 to 45 with acute or convalescent COVID-19.

J is TRBJ1-6 and V is TRBV3-1 (or the pseudogene TRBV3-2); TRBD1 aligns across 9 bases. The CDR3 is made up of 17 amino acids. CDR1 and CDR2 from the germline V gene are LGHDT and YNNKEL (reference sequence). The junction had 7 bases not matched to a gene; V was cut back by 0 bases and J by 7 bases. The CDR3 nucleotides are TGTGCCAGCAGCCAAGAAAGGGACAGGGCAGTCAATTCACCCCTCCACTTT. The encoded protein is CASSQERDRAVNSPLHF.

The V gene is TRBV9, the J gene TRBJ2-5; tentative D call: TRBD2 (5 bases). Germline-derived CDR1 and CDR2 are SGDLS and YYNGEE. This CDR3 is built from 14 residues. With 4 bases removed from V and 5 bases from J, the gap between germline ends came to 15 bases. The CDR3 sequence is CASSPKPGKETQYF. CDR3 bases: TGTGCCAGCAGCCCAAAGCCGGGGAAGGAGACCCAGTACTTC. Filled out from reference TRBV9 and TRBJ2-5, the complete variable domain reads DSGVTQTPKHLITATGQRVTLRCSPRSGDLSVYWYQQSLDQGLQFLIQYYNGEERAKGNILERFSAQQFPDLHSELNLSSLELGDSALYFCASSPKPGKETQYFGPGTRLLVL.

The gene calls are TRBV27 and TRBJ2-3; 8 nucleotides align to TRBD1. Germline V gene sequence: CDR1 MNHEY, CDR2 SMNVEV (reference sequence). The trim removed 5 bases at V and 9 bases at J, leaving 4 bases unmatched. CDR3 length: 12 residues. In nucleotides, the CDR3 is TGTGCCAGCAGTCCCGACAGGGGAACGCAGTATTTT. Translation: CASSPDRGTQYF.

This rearrangement joins TRBV6-1 to TRBJ1-2, with 7 bases aligning to TRBD1. This CDR3 is built from 14 residues. In germline, CDR1 is MNHNS, CDR2 SASEGT. The trim removed 2 bases at V and 8 bases at J, leaving 8 bases unmatched. The CDR3 DNA sequence: TGTGCCAGCAGTGAACTACAGGGGCGCGGCGGCTACACCTTC. Its protein product is CASSELQGRGGYTF.

In its sample, this clone was seen once. This sequence joins TRBV5-1 and TRBJ2-1, with a possible D match to TRBD1 (5 bases). Trimming pared 4 bases from V and 3 bases from J, leaving 14 bases between. The CDR3 spans 15 residues. Per germline, CDR1 SGHRS and CDR2 YFSETQ. The CDR3 is CASSLSTGIYNEQFF. The CDR3 nucleotides are TGCGCCAGCAGCCTCTCCACAGGAATCTACAATGAGCAGTTCTTC.

This chain links TRBV15 with TRBJ2-1; 12 bases line up with TRBD2. CDR1 and CDR2 (germline): LNHNV, YYDKDF (reference sequence). This CDR3 has 16 residues. V shed 3 bases, J shed 8 bases, and the junction held 8 bases outside the gene matches. As DNA, the CDR3 is TGTGCCACCAGCAGCCAGACTAGCGGGGGATCGTATGAGCAGTTCTTC. Translation: CATSSQTSGGSYEQFF.

The CDR3 DNA follows: TGCGCCAGCAGCCTTCAAAAGACAGGGCGTGATGGCTACACCTTC. Residues: CASSLQKTGRDGYTF. The chain employs TRBV4-1 and TRBJ1-2; 7 nucleotides align to TRBD1. V trimming: 4 bases; J trimming: 6 bases; junction bases outside the gene matches: 11. The CDR3 extends over 15 amino acids. Germline CDR1 is MGHRA and CDR2 is YSYEKL.

The J gene is TRBJ1-6, the V gene TRBV5-1; D is uncertain. The CDR3 has 15 residues. V was pared by 0 bases and J by 7 bases, with 11 bases between. The germline CDR1 and CDR2 sequences are SGHRS and YFSETQ. This CDR3 reads CASSLAGGSNSPLHF. The CDR3 DNA reads as TGCGCCAGCAGCTTGGCCGGAGGGTCGAATTCACCCCTCCACTTT.